This is a list of T cell receptor beta chains from one sample in a study of CD8+CD57+ T cells in acquired aplastic anemia. From the reads, TCRdb called clonotypes with MiXCR, one entry per CDR3 protein. The repertoire consists of under 500,000 distinct CDR3 sequences, with roughly 34% occurring once and the leading ten covering 0.7% to 1%. The sample taken for sequencing was sorted CD4+, CD8+, or CD8+CD57+ T cells (not recorded which) from PBMCs. The receptors were sampled from a human donor with aplastic anemia. Both conserved end residues are part of each CDR3. D genes are given only for firm matches. The size of a clone is reported for some rows only, either as once, few or many, or as a class for expanded clones.

v_gene: TRBV2
d_gene: -
abundance: -
j_gene: TRBJ1-4
CDR3nt: TGTGCCAGCAGTGGGGGACTAGCGGGAGAAAAACTGTTTTTT
CDR3aa: CASSGGLAGEKLFF

v_gene: TRBV2
d_gene: -
abundance: -
j_gene: TRBJ2-3
CDR3nt: TGCGCCAGCAGCCTGGGGGGGCTGTTGGCAGATACGCAGTATTTT
CDR3aa: CASSLGGLLADTQYF

v_gene: TRBV10-2
d_gene: TRBD2
abundance: many
j_gene: TRBJ2-2
CDR3nt: TGCGCCAGCACCATCGGGGGGGAGGAGCTGTTTTTT
CDR3aa: CASTIGGEELFF

v_gene: TRBV12-3/TRBV12-4
d_gene: -
abundance: -
j_gene: TRBJ1-1
CDR3nt: TGTGCCAGCAGTTCCATGACCAGACAATCTGAAGCTTTCTTT
CDR3aa: CASSSMTRQSEAFF

v_gene: TRBV11-2
d_gene: TRBD1
abundance: -
j_gene: TRBJ2-3
CDR3nt: TGTGCCAGCAGCCGGGACAGGGGATTGACAGATACGCAGTATTTT
CDR3aa: CASSRDRGLTDTQYF

v_gene: TRBV6-5
d_gene: -
abundance: -
j_gene: TRBJ1-2
CDR3nt: TGTGCCAGCAGATCAAACAGGGACTTGTATGGCTACACCTTC
CDR3aa: CASRSNRDLYGYTF

v_gene: TRBV13
d_gene: -
abundance: once
j_gene: TRBJ2-1
CDR3nt: TGTGCCAGCAGCTTAGCACCTAGAAATAAATACAATGAGCAGTTCTTC
CDR3aa: CASSLAPRNKYNEQFF

v_gene: TRBV20-1
d_gene: -
abundance: many
j_gene: TRBJ2-3
CDR3nt: TGCAGTGCAAGGATCCCTGCTGGCACAGATACGCAGTATTTT
CDR3aa: CSARIPAGTDTQYF

v_gene: TRBV5-1
d_gene: -
abundance: -
j_gene: TRBJ1-1
CDR3nt: TGCGCCAGCAGCTTGGCCCCGGACAGCGACACTGAAGCTTTCTTT
CDR3aa: CASSLAPDSDTEAFF

v_gene: TRBV2
d_gene: -
abundance: -
j_gene: TRBJ1-6
CDR3nt: TGTGCCAGCAGTGAATATAATTTAGTTGGCAGGATTTATCCACCCCTCCACTTT
CDR3aa: CASSEYNLVGRIYPPLHF

v_gene: TRBV6-5
d_gene: -
abundance: -
j_gene: TRBJ1-4
CDR3nt: TGTGCCAGCAGTTATTCAGGGAGCACTAATGAAAAACTGTTTTTT
CDR3aa: CASSYSGSTNEKLFF

v_gene: TRBV7-9
d_gene: -
abundance: few
j_gene: TRBJ2-7
CDR3nt: TGTGCCAGCAGCTTATTCGGGGAGTGTTACGAGCAGTACTTC
CDR3aa: CASSLFGECYEQYF

v_gene: TRBV11-2
d_gene: -
abundance: few
j_gene: TRBJ1-3
CDR3nt: TGTGCCAGCAGCTTAAGGAGGGAGGGGGTAGTCTCTGGAAACACCATATATTTT
CDR3aa: CASSLRREGVVSGNTIYF

v_gene: TRBV19
d_gene: -
abundance: many
j_gene: TRBJ2-6
CDR3nt: TGTGCCAGTAGTATGAGAGGAACTGGGGCCAACGTCCTGACTTTC
CDR3aa: CASSMRGTGANVLTF

v_gene: TRBV10-3
d_gene: -
abundance: -
j_gene: TRBJ1-2
CDR3nt: TGTGCCATCACCGAGGTCTATGGCTACACCTTC
CDR3aa: CAITEVYGYTF

v_gene: TRBV2
d_gene: -
abundance: many
j_gene: TRBJ2-3
CDR3nt: TGTGCCAGCAGGGAGATCTGGGGTACGCAGTATTTT
CDR3aa: CASREIWGTQYF

v_gene: TRBV2
d_gene: -
abundance: few
j_gene: TRBJ2-1
CDR3nt: TGTGCCAGCAGGGATGGGACATTGTGGACCTCCTACAATGAGCAGTTCTTC
CDR3aa: CASRDGTLWTSYNEQFF

v_gene: TRBV10-3
d_gene: -
abundance: few
j_gene: TRBJ2-7
CDR3nt: TGTGCCAGCTTGGCGGTCTACGAGCAGTACTTC
CDR3aa: CASLAVYEQYF

v_gene: TRBV6-1
d_gene: -
abundance: once
j_gene: TRBJ1-4
CDR3nt: TGTACCAGCATCGAGAACAGGGTTGGTGAAAAACTGTTTTTT
CDR3aa: CTSIENRVGEKLFF

v_gene: TRBV12-3/TRBV12-4
d_gene: TRBD1
abundance: few
j_gene: TRBJ1-5
CDR3nt: TGTGCCAGCAGTCCGCGGACAGGGGGCGATCAGCCCCAGCATTTT
CDR3aa: CASSPRTGGDQPQHF

v_gene: TRBV20-1
d_gene: TRBD1
abundance: -
j_gene: TRBJ2-7
CDR3nt: TGCAGTGCTAGAGAGGACAGGTCTGGGAACGAGCAGTACTTC
CDR3aa: CSAREDRSGNEQYF

v_gene: TRBV20-1
d_gene: -
abundance: many
j_gene: TRBJ2-7
CDR3nt: TGCAGTGCTAGATGGACGGTTACCTACGAGCAGTACTTC
CDR3aa: CSARWTVTYEQYF

v_gene: TRBV6-1
d_gene: -
abundance: -
j_gene: TRBJ1-2
CDR3nt: TGTGCCAGCAGCCAGCCGGGGATGGGTGCTAACTATGGCTACACCTTC
CDR3aa: CASSQPGMGANYGYTF

v_gene: TRBV10-3
d_gene: -
abundance: -
j_gene: TRBJ2-7
CDR3nt: TGTGCCATCAGTGAATTGAAGCTAAGGGGGGCAACGGGCGAGCAGTACTTC
CDR3aa: CAISELKLRGATGEQYF

v_gene: TRBV19
d_gene: -
abundance: -
j_gene: TRBJ2-1
CDR3nt: TGTGCCAGTAGTTTTGGCCAGGGGATGGGCAATGAGCAGTTCTTC
CDR3aa: CASSFGQGMGNEQFF

v_gene: TRBV9
d_gene: TRBD2
abundance: once
j_gene: TRBJ2-1
CDR3nt: TGTGCCAGCAGCGTATTCTCCGGGCTAGCGGGAGGTTTGTCAGTTTCCAATGAGCAGTTCTTC
CDR3aa: CASSVFSGLAGGLSVSNEQFF

v_gene: TRBV29-1
d_gene: -
abundance: -
j_gene: TRBJ2-7
CDR3nt: TGCAGCGTTTCGGCCTCTCCGTACGAGCAGTACTTC
CDR3aa: CSVSASPYEQYF

v_gene: TRBV2
d_gene: -
abundance: few
j_gene: TRBJ1-1
CDR3nt: TGTGCCAGCGACAGACAGAACACTGAAGCTTTCTTT
CDR3aa: CASDRQNTEAFF

v_gene: TRBV20-1
d_gene: -
abundance: -
j_gene: TRBJ1-5
CDR3nt: TGCAGTGCTCCCCAATCCCAGAATGGCAATCAGCCCCAGCATTTT
CDR3aa: CSAPQSQNGNQPQHF

v_gene: TRBV11-1
d_gene: TRBD1
abundance: many
j_gene: TRBJ2-3
CDR3nt: TGTGCCAGCAGCCAGACAGGGGGCCACACAGATACGCAGTATTTT
CDR3aa: CASSQTGGHTDTQYF

v_gene: TRBV10-2
d_gene: TRBD2
abundance: -
j_gene: TRBJ2-5
CDR3nt: TGTGCCAGCAGTCTATACGGGGGGGTCCAAGAGACCCAGTACTTC
CDR3aa: CASSLYGGVQETQYF

v_gene: TRBV10-3
d_gene: -
abundance: many
j_gene: TRBJ1-3
CDR3nt: TGTGCCATCACCGATGATGTCTCCATATATTTT
CDR3aa: CAITDDVSIYF

v_gene: TRBV11-2
d_gene: TRBD2
abundance: -
j_gene: TRBJ2-1
CDR3nt: TGTGCCGGAACTAGCGGGGCCTCCTACAATGAGCAGTTCTTC
CDR3aa: CAGTSGASYNEQFF

v_gene: TRBV11-2
d_gene: TRBD2
abundance: -
j_gene: TRBJ2-1
CDR3nt: TGTGCCAGCAGCCCGAAGAGCGGGACTAGCGCGTATGAGCAGTCCTTC
CDR3aa: CASSPKSGTSAYEQSF

v_gene: TRBV9
d_gene: TRBD2
abundance: few
j_gene: TRBJ2-1
CDR3nt: TGTGCCAGCAGCGTAACTAGCGGGGGGCGGGGTGAGCAGTTCTTC
CDR3aa: CASSVTSGGRGEQFF

v_gene: TRBV9
d_gene: -
abundance: -
j_gene: TRBJ1-4
CDR3nt: TGTGCCAGCAGCGTAGCGGAAGGAGGGAGTGAAAAACTGTTTTTT
CDR3aa: CASSVAEGGSEKLFF

v_gene: TRBV2
d_gene: -
abundance: -
j_gene: TRBJ2-7
CDR3nt: TGTGCCAGCAGCCAAGAGAGATATGGCGAGCAGTACTTC
CDR3aa: CASSQERYGEQYF

v_gene: TRBV15
d_gene: TRBD1
abundance: many
j_gene: TRBJ2-3
CDR3nt: TGTGCCACCAGCAGAGATCGAGGACAGGGGACAGATACGCAGTATTTT
CDR3aa: CATSRDRGQGTDTQYF

v_gene: TRBV7-6
d_gene: -
abundance: many
j_gene: TRBJ2-7
CDR3nt: TGTGCCAGCAGCTTAGGCGCAGGCGGGCTAGTCGACGAGCAGTACTTC
CDR3aa: CASSLGAGGLVDEQYF

v_gene: TRBV6-1
d_gene: -
abundance: -
j_gene: TRBJ1-3
CDR3nt: TGTGCCAGCACGGCCAGTCTTTCTGGAAACACCATATATTTT
CDR3aa: CASTASLSGNTIYF

v_gene: TRBV7-2
d_gene: -
abundance: many
j_gene: TRBJ2-1
CDR3nt: TGTGCCAGCAGCTTCCAGGGTCGAAATGAGCAGTTCTTC
CDR3aa: CASSFQGRNEQFF

v_gene: TRBV7-9
d_gene: TRBD1
abundance: many
j_gene: TRBJ1-2
CDR3nt: TGTGCCAGCAGCCCGGGGACAGGACGTACTAACTATGGCTACACCTTC
CDR3aa: CASSPGTGRTNYGYTF

v_gene: TRBV28
d_gene: TRBD1
abundance: -
j_gene: TRBJ1-6
CDR3nt: TGTGCCGGGGGGGGGACAGTGATCTCACCCCTCCACTTT
CDR3aa: CAGGGTVISPLHF

v_gene: TRBV20-1
d_gene: TRBD2
abundance: -
j_gene: TRBJ2-3
CDR3nt: TGCAGCGCTCGGCTAGCGGCAACAGATACGCAGTATTTT
CDR3aa: CSARLAATDTQYF

v_gene: TRBV11-2
d_gene: TRBD2
abundance: once
j_gene: TRBJ2-1
CDR3nt: TGTGCCAGCAGCTTAAGGTCATGGCTAGCGGACAATGAGCGGTTCTTC
CDR3aa: CASSLRSWLADNERFF

v_gene: TRBV7-7
d_gene: -
abundance: many
j_gene: TRBJ2-2
CDR3nt: TGTGCTAGCCGGGACCACACCGGGGAGCTGTTTTTT
CDR3aa: CASRDHTGELFF

v_gene: TRBV19
d_gene: -
abundance: many
j_gene: TRBJ1-6
CDR3nt: TGTGCCAGTAGTATTGTTCTGGCTCGTGGCGATTCACCCCTCCACTTT
CDR3aa: CASSIVLARGDSPLHF

v_gene: TRBV24-1
d_gene: TRBD1
abundance: -
j_gene: TRBJ1-2
CDR3nt: TGTGCCACCAGTGATCCAGGGGGCTATGGCTACACCTTC
CDR3aa: CATSDPGGYGYTF

v_gene: TRBV5-1
d_gene: -
abundance: -
j_gene: TRBJ2-2
CDR3nt: TGCGCCAGCAGCTTGTCACAGGGTGCATTCACCGGGGAGCTGTTTTTT
CDR3aa: CASSLSQGAFTGELFF

v_gene: TRBV6-5
d_gene: TRBD1
abundance: -
j_gene: TRBJ2-5
CDR3nt: TGTGCCAGCAGTTACTCGTCAGGGGGCCGAGAGACCCAGTACTTC
CDR3aa: CASSYSSGGRETQYF

v_gene: TRBV15
d_gene: TRBD2
abundance: few
j_gene: TRBJ2-2
CDR3nt: TGTGCCACCAGCAGTGCTCTGGGGAGGGACACCGGGGAGCTGTTTTTT
CDR3aa: CATSSALGRDTGELFF

v_gene: TRBV19
d_gene: TRBD1
abundance: few
j_gene: TRBJ2-3
CDR3nt: TGTGCCACTCGGGACAGGGACTACACAGATACGCAGTATTTT
CDR3aa: CATRDRDYTDTQYF

v_gene: TRBV20-1
d_gene: TRBD2
abundance: few
j_gene: TRBJ2-1
CDR3nt: TGCAGTGCTAGAACGCCTAGCGGCCACAATGAGCAGTTCTTC
CDR3aa: CSARTPSGHNEQFF

v_gene: TRBV15
d_gene: -
abundance: many
j_gene: TRBJ1-1
CDR3nt: TGTGCCACCAGTCCCGCTTTAGGACAGTCTTCTTACACTGAAGCTTTCTTT
CDR3aa: CATSPALGQSSYTEAFF

v_gene: TRBV19
d_gene: -
abundance: -
j_gene: TRBJ2-7
CDR3nt: TGTGCCACTAAAAGGGGTTCCTACGAGCAGTACTTC
CDR3aa: CATKRGSYEQYF

v_gene: TRBV12-3/TRBV12-4
d_gene: TRBD1
abundance: -
j_gene: TRBJ1-5
CDR3nt: TGTGCCAGCAGTCCCGGGGACAGGGACAATCAGCCCCAGCATTTT
CDR3aa: CASSPGDRDNQPQHF

v_gene: TRBV2
d_gene: -
abundance: many
j_gene: TRBJ1-2
CDR3nt: TGTGCCAGCAGTACTCGTCGGAGGGGGGCGGATGGCTACACCTTC
CDR3aa: CASSTRRRGADGYTF

v_gene: TRBV11-2
d_gene: -
abundance: few
j_gene: TRBJ2-2
CDR3nt: TGTGCCAGCAGCCTGAGCCGGGCAGGTAACACCGGGGAGCTGTTTTTT
CDR3aa: CASSLSRAGNTGELFF

v_gene: TRBV5-1
d_gene: TRBD1
abundance: -
j_gene: TRBJ1-1
CDR3nt: TGCGCCAGCAGCCTCCACACAGGGGATGCGGGTGAAGCTTTCTTT
CDR3aa: CASSLHTGDAGEAFF

v_gene: TRBV11-2
d_gene: -
abundance: -
j_gene: TRBJ1-1
CDR3nt: TGTGCCAGCAGCTTACCGGGACCGATGGCCGCTGAAGCTTTCTTT
CDR3aa: CASSLPGPMAAEAFF